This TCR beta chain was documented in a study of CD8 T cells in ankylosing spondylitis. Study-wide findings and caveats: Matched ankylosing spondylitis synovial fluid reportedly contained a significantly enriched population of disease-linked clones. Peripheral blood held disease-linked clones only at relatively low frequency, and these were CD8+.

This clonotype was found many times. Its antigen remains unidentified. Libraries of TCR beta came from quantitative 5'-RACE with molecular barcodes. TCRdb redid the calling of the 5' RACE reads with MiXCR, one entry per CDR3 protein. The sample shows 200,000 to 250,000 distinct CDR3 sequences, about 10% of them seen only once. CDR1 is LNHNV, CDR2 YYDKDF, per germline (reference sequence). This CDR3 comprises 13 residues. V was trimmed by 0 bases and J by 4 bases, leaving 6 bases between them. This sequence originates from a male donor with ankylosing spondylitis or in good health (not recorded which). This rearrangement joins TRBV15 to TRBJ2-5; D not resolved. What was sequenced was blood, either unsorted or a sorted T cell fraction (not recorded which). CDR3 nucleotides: TGTGCCACCAGCAGAGAAGGGTTAGAGACCCAGTACTTC. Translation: CATSREGLETQYF.